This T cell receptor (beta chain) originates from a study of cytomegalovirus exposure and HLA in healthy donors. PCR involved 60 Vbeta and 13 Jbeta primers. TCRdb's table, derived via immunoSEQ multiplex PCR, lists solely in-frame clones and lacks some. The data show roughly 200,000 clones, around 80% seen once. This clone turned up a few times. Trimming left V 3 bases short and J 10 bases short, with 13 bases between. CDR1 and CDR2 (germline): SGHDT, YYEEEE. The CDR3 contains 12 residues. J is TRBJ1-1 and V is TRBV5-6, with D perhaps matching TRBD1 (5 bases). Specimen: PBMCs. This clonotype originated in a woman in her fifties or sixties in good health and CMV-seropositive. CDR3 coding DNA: TGTGCCAGCAGCTATAACGTGGGGCCAGCTTTCTTT. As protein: CASSYNVGPAFF.